The 32 T cell receptor beta chains listed next were all sequenced from one sample in a study of shared clonotypes between healthy human individuals. TCRdb keeps only in-frame clones here, not all; method: immunoSEQ multiplex PCR. In the table there are roughly 2,000,000 clones, about 94% of which are singletons. CD45RO-negative, CCR7-selected cells formed the naive CD8 fraction, which excluded terminally differentiated effector memory CD45RA+ cells. The specimen was naive CD8+ T cells from PBMCs. All receptors come from a man in his late teens or twenties in good health. Some clones in this sample may be carry-over from other donors' samples.

This chain links TRBV30 with TRBJ2-3; D gene uncertain. The germline V gene has CDR1 GTSNPN and CDR2 SVGIG (reference sequence). Trimming removed 1 base at V and 4 bases at J, with 6 bases between. The CDR3 is made up of 12 amino acids. The CDR3 loop is CAWSESADTQYF. In DNA, the CDR3 is TGTGCCTGGAGTGAATCAGCAGATACGCAGTATTTT.

This clone was picked up one time. V gene TRBV4-1 combines with J gene TRBJ2-7; 7 nucleotides line up with TRBD1. The CDR3 totals 21 residues. Germline CDR1 is MGHRA and CDR2 is YSYEKL. V trimming: 2 bases; J trimming: 2 bases; junction bases outside the gene matches: 24. The CDR3 loop is CASSQKRGPLQPDPPTYEQYF. CDR3 DNA: TGCGCCAGCAGCCAAAAGAGGGGGCCCTTACAGCCTGATCCCCCTACCTACGAGCAGTACTTC.

The chain combines TRBV5-4 with TRBJ1-2; D may be TRBD1 (5 bases). Germline lookup yields CDR1 SGHNT and CDR2 YYREEE (reference sequence). V lost 2 bases and J lost 7, with 12 bases in between. The CDR3 totals 13 residues. The CDR3 loop reads CASSFGADFGYTF. As DNA, the CDR3 is TGTGCCAGCAGCTTCGGGGCAGATTTTGGCTACACCTTC.

The genes are TRBV27 and TRBJ2-7, with D unresolved. This CDR3 comprises 14 residues. CDR1 is MNHEY, CDR2 SMNVEV, per germline (reference sequence). Trimming shortened V by 0 bases and J by 5 bases, and 11 bases separated the two germline ends. The CDR3 bases are TGTGCCAGCAGTTTATCGTTTGGGTCCCACGAGCAGTACTTC. Translation gives CASSLSFGSHEQYF.

This chain uses TRBV25-1 with TRBJ1-1, with D tentatively TRBD1 (5 bases). The CDR3 is 13 amino acids. Germline loops: CDR1 MGHDK, CDR2 SYGVNS. V was trimmed by 8 bases and J by 11 bases, leaving 21 bases between them. CDR3 nucleotides: TGTGCCAGCGGCGGGGCGCTGGGTTTGTATGCTTTCTTT. Protein sequence: CASGGALGLYAFF.

CDR3 loop: CASSPAGTSSAYEQYF. The CDR3 coding sequence is TGTGCCAGCAGCCCCGCCGGGACTAGCTCTGCCTACGAGCAGTACTTC. The J gene is TRBJ2-7, the V gene TRBV11-2; 9 bases fit TRBD2. The CDR3 contains 16 residues. V lost 5 bases and J lost 2; bases outside the gene matches: 10. CDR1 and CDR2 (germline): SGHAT, FQNNGV. The variable domain in full, completed from reference TRBV11-2 and TRBJ2-7, reads EAGVAQSPRYKIIEKRQSVAFWCNPISGHATLYWYQQILGQGPKLLIQFQNNGVVDDSQLPKDRFSAERLKGVDSTLKIQPAKLEDSAVYLCASSPAGTSSAYEQYFGPGTRLTVT.

The CDR3 spells CASSILGMDNNEQFF. CDR3 in DNA: TGTGCCAGTAGTATACTGGGCATGGATAACAATGAGCAGTTCTTC. The gene calls are TRBV19 and TRBJ2-1; D unclear. The CDR3 loop spans 15 amino acids. The V end was cut by 2 bases, the J end by 5 bases, with 13 bases between. The germline gives CDR1 LNHDA, CDR2 SQIVND (reference sequence).

This chain links TRBV7-9 with TRBJ2-7, with D perhaps matching TRBD2 (6 bases). Germline CDR1 reads SEHNR; CDR2 reads FQNEAQ (reference sequence). Between the trimmed V and J ends, which lost 5 bases and 6 bases, there was a span of 11 bases. CDR3 size: 12 residues. The CDR3 coding sequence is TGTGCCAGCAGCATACTAGCTTCCGAGCAGTACTTC. Amino acid sequence: CASSILASEQYF.

The chain carries TRBV28 and TRBJ2-2, with 10 bases that match TRBD2. The germline gives CDR1 MDHEN, CDR2 SYDVKM. The CDR3 consists of 15 residues. V lost 6 bases, J lost 2 bases, and 3 bases stayed unmatched. CDR3 loop: CASRLAGGNTGELFF. The CDR3 nucleotides read TGTGCCAGCAGGTTAGCGGGAGGAAACACCGGGGAGCTGTTTTTT. Looking up the rest from reference TRBV28 and TRBJ2-2 gives the full variable domain: DVKVTQSSRYLVKRTGEKVFLECVQDMDHENMFWYRQDPGLGLRLIYFSYDVKMKEKGDIPEGYSVSREKKERFSLILESASTNQTSMYLCASRLAGGNTGELFFGEGSRLTVL.

The V gene is TRBV10-2, the J gene TRBJ2-7; maybe TRBD1 (5 bases). Trimming pared 7 bases from V and 6 bases from J, leaving 7 bases between. Germline lookup yields CDR1 WSHSY and CDR2 SAAADI. The CDR3 loop spans 10 amino acids. CDR3 protein: CASKGAEQYF. The CDR3 DNA reads as TGCGCCAGCAAAGGGGCCGAGCAGTACTTC.

The rearrangement joins TRBV7-9 to TRBJ2-7; TRBD1 is a possible D gene (5 bases). The germline V gene encodes CDR1 SEHNR and CDR2 FQNEAQ (reference sequence). The CDR3 runs to 15 residues. Trimming shortened V by 3 bases and J by 3 bases, and 15 bases separated the two germline ends. The CDR3, as DNA: TGTGCCAGCAGCTTCGGACAAATCAAGGGCTACGAGCAGTACTTC. Amino acids: CASSFGQIKGYEQYF.

This clone was picked up one time. The chain has TRBV15 and TRBJ2-3, with 7 bases matching TRBD1. This CDR3 has 15 amino acids. Trimming at V came to 6 bases and at J to 0 bases, leaving 6 bases not matched to a gene. Germline V gene data show CDR1 as LNHNV and CDR2 as YYDKDF (reference sequence). CDR3 bases: TGTGCCACCAGAGACAGGGCCTTTAGCACAGATACGCAGTATTTT. It translates to CATRDRAFSTDTQYF. Full variable domain (rest looked up from reference TRBV15 and TRBJ2-3): DAMVIQNPRYQVTQFGKPVTLSCSQTLNHNVMYWYQQKSSQAPKLLFHYYDKDFNNEADTPDNFQSRRPNTSFCFLDIRSPGLGDTAMYLCATRDRAFSTDTQYFGPGTRLTVL.

As for this clone: This CDR3 is also generated by other DNA sequences in the sample. The chain uses TRBV9 and TRBJ2-6; the D is unclear. Germline assignment: CDR1 SGDLS and CDR2 YYNGEE. With 2 bases removed from V and 2 bases from J, the gap between germline ends came to 2 bases. The CDR3 is 13 residues long. CDR3 residues: CASSVAGANVLTF. The CDR3 DNA reads as TGTGCCAGCAGCGTGGCTGGGGCCAACGTCCTGACTTTC.

The DNA for the CDR3 is TGTGCCAGCAGTGAAGGACTAGCGGGAGTAGGAGATACGCAGTATTTT. Translation: CASSEGLAGVGDTQYF. V gene TRBV2 combines with J gene TRBJ2-3, with 12 bases fitting TRBD2. The germline V gene has CDR1 SNHLY and CDR2 FYNNEI. The CDR3 spans 16 residues. J lost 5 bases, V lost 1 base, and 4 bases had no gene match.

The chain combines TRBV5-1 with TRBJ2-3; 14 bases line up with TRBD2. Germline V gene lookup returns CDR1 SGHRS and CDR2 YFSETQ. The ends lost 5 bases at V and 0 bases at J; junction bases unmatched: 11. CDR3 length equals 19 residues. The CDR3 DNA sequence: TGCGCCAGCAGGCCGGGACTAGCGGGAGTGTATTCTAGCACAGATACGCAGTATTTT. This gives the protein CASRPGLAGVYSSTDTQYF.

The J gene is TRBJ2-1, the V gene TRBV27; D uncertain. The CDR3 covers 16 residues. CDR1 MNHEY and CDR2 SMNVEV come from the germline V gene (reference sequence). Trimming stripped 0 bases from V and 0 bases from J, with 9 bases between. The CDR3 protein is CASSLSPSSSYNEQFF. CDR3 coding DNA: TGTGCCAGCAGTTTATCGCCCTCCAGCTCCTACAATGAGCAGTTCTTC.

The rearrangement links TRBV27 to TRBJ1-2, with D uncertain. The V gene's germline CDR1 is MNHEY and CDR2 SMNVEV (reference sequence). The CDR3 runs 16 residues. Trimming pared 0 bases from V and 3 bases from J, leaving 14 bases between. The CDR3 reads CASSLSVAKHYYGYTF. The CDR3 DNA follows: TGTGCCAGCAGTTTATCGGTGGCGAAACACTACTATGGCTACACCTTC.

As regards this clone: Other DNA sequences in this specimen translate into the identical CDR3. The chain is built from TRBV4-1 and TRBJ2-7, with no clear D. The CDR3 has 15 amino acids. From germline, CDR1 is MGHRA and CDR2 YSYEKL. Trimming pared 0 bases from V and 0 bases from J, leaving 9 bases between. For the CDR3, the DNA is TGCGCCAGCAGCCAAGATGAAGGAAGCTCCTACGAGCAGTACTTC. It codes for CASSQDEGSSYEQYF.

V and J are TRBV29-1 and TRBJ2-1; D is ambiguous. There are 12 residues in the CDR3. V was cut by 3 bases and J by 8 bases, with 11 bases left in between. CDR1 and CDR2 (germline): SQVTM, ANQGSEA. The chain's CDR3 is CSVDQVTYEQFF. The CDR3 nucleotides are TGCAGCGTTGATCAGGTAACCTATGAGCAGTTCTTC.

This chain joins TRBV29-1 and TRBJ2-7; no clear D. V lost 6 bases and J 6 bases, leaving 12 bases between the germline ends. Germline-derived CDR1 and CDR2 are SQVTM and ANQGSEA. This CDR3 is 11 amino acids long. CDR3 sequence reads: CSVTEFGEQYF. The CDR3 DNA reads TGCAGCGTGACCGAATTCGGCGAGCAGTACTTC.

The chain has TRBV29-1 and TRBJ2-7; 9 bases align to TRBD1. Germline values: CDR1 SQVTM, CDR2 ANQGSEA. V lost 6 bases, J lost 3 bases, and 9 bases stayed unmatched. The CDR3 extends over 14 amino acids. The DNA for the CDR3 is TGCAGCGTGGTCACCGGGACAGGGAACTACGAGCAGTACTTC. Protein sequence: CSVVTGTGNYEQYF.

The J gene is TRBJ2-1, the V gene TRBV27, with D hard to call. The germline V gene encodes CDR1 MNHEY and CDR2 SMNVEV (reference sequence). V lost 3 bases, J lost 1 base, and 13 bases lay in between. CDR3 size: 16 residues. The CDR3 sequence: CASSFGPGGSYNEQFF. The CDR3 DNA follows: TGTGCCAGCAGTTTTGGTCCGGGTGGGTCCTACAATGAGCAGTTCTTC.

The V and J genes are TRBV27 and TRBJ2-7, with D tentatively TRBD1 (5 bases). The CDR3 has 16 amino acids. Per germline, CDR1 MNHEY and CDR2 SMNVEV (reference sequence). Deletions cut 5 bases from V and 3 bases from J, with 20 bases between. The CDR3 sequence: CASSPSRGQMVYEQYF. The CDR3 DNA sequence: TGTGCCAGCAGTCCCAGTAGGGGTCAAATGGTCTACGAGCAGTACTTC.

This clone showed up just once. The chain recombines TRBV6-5 with TRBJ2-7; 8 nucleotides match TRBD1. Germline trimming cut 6 bases from V and 2 bases from J; bases unmatched to any gene: 9. The CDR3 totals 15 residues. Germline values: CDR1 MNHEY, CDR2 SVGAGI. The CDR3 DNA reads as TGTGCCAGCAGCATCGGACAGGGCTTTACCTACGAGCAGTACTTC. The encoded protein is CASSIGQGFTYEQYF.

This chain connects TRBV5-1 to TRBJ1-2; weak D call: TRBD1 (5 bases). Trimming removed 2 bases at V and 4 bases at J, with 18 bases between. The CDR3 extends over 16 amino acids. In germline, CDR1 is SGHRS, CDR2 YFSETQ. As DNA, the CDR3 is TGCGCCAGCAGCTTTGCGCCGTCGAGGGGCGTCTATGGCTACACCTTC. Translation gives CASSFAPSRGVYGYTF.

As concerns this clone: The same CDR3 also results from other DNA sequences found in this sample. V is TRBV27 and J is TRBJ2-7; D may be TRBD1 (6 bases). This CDR3 contains 11 residues. Trimming took 7 bases from V and 6 from J, leaving 10 bases between them. Germline-derived CDR1 and CDR2 are MNHEY and SMNVEV (reference sequence). The CDR3 is CASMGAGEQYF. CDR3 DNA: TGTGCCAGCATGGGGGCGGGCGAGCAGTACTTC.

The chain joins TRBV11-2 to TRBJ2-2; the D gene could be TRBD1 or TRBD2 (6 bases each). Per germline, CDR1 SGHAT and CDR2 FQNNGV. The CDR3 has 16 amino acids. V gave up 3 bases and J gave up 3 bases, with 14 bases separating them. DNA for the CDR3: TGTGCCAGCAGCTTGGGGGGCGTCGGGCACACCGGGGAGCTGTTTTTT. It codes for CASSLGGVGHTGELFF.

This rearrangement joins TRBV5-8 to TRBJ2-1; unclear D gene. Trimming shortened V by 4 bases and J by 9 bases, and 11 bases separated the two germline ends. CDR3 size: 12 residues. In germline, CDR1 is SGHTS, CDR2 YDEGEE. CDR3 amino acids: CASSLDLGEQFF. The CDR3 DNA reads as TGTGCCAGCAGCCTTGATTTAGGTGAGCAGTTCTTC.

CDR3 nucleotides: TGTGCCAGCAGCTTAGCCGGCAGCGGGAGGGCCCGGGAGACCCAGTACTTC. It specifies CASSLAGSGRARETQYF. J is TRBJ2-5 and V is TRBV7-9; 10 bases are a match to TRBD2. The CDR3 length is 17 residues. CDR1 SEHNR and CDR2 FQNEAQ come from the germline V gene (reference sequence). J was trimmed by 5 bases and V by 0 bases; bases with no gene match: 9.

Notes on this clone: The same CDR3 arises from other DNA sequences in this sample as well. V usage is TRBV6-4 and J usage is TRBJ1-2, with unresolved D. Deletions cut 5 bases from V and 0 bases from J, with 7 bases between. CDR3 size: 13 residues. Germline assignment: CDR1 MRHNA and CDR2 SNTAGT. The CDR3 coding sequence is TGTGCCAGCAGTCCCACAGCTAACTATGGCTACACCTTC. This encodes CASSPTANYGYTF.

The chain links TRBV10-2 to TRBJ2-2; D ambiguous. There are 13 residues in the CDR3. The V gene lost 8 bases and the J gene lost 5 bases, with 12 bases spanning the gap. Germline CDR1 reads WSHSY; CDR2 reads SAAADI. The CDR3 DNA follows: TGCGCCAGCCGGACCCAGAGGACCGGGGAGCTGTTTTTT. This encodes CASRTQRTGELFF.

The chain combines TRBV19 with TRBJ2-3; 9 nucleotides agree with TRBD2. Trimming cost V 3 bases and J 4 bases; bases outside gene matches: 14. Germline V gene data show CDR1 as LNHDA and CDR2 as SQIVND (reference sequence). The CDR3 is made up of 18 amino acids. This CDR3 is CASSISTIAGVSADTQYF. DNA of the CDR3: TGTGCCAGTAGTATTTCGACGATAGCGGGAGTAAGCGCAGATACGCAGTATTTT.